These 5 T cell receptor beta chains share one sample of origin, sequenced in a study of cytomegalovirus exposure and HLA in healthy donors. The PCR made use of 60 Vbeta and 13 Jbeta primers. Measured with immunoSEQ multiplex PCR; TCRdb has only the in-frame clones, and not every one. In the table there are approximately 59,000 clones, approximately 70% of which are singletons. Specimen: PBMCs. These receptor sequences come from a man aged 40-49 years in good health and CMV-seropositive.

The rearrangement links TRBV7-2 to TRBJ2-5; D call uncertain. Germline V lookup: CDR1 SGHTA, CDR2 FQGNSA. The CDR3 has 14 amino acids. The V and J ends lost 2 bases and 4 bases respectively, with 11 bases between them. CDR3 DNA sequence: TGTGCCAGCAGCTTACTTGGGCAGGCAGAGACCCAGTACTTC. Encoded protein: CASSLLGQAETQYF.

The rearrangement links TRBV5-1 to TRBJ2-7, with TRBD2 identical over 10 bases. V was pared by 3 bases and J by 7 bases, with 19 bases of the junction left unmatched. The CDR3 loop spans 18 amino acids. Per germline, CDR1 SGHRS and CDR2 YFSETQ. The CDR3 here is CASSWELISSGRAPEQYF. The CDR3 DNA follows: TGCGCCAGCAGCTGGGAGTTGATCTCGAGCGGGAGGGCCCCTGAGCAGTACTTC.

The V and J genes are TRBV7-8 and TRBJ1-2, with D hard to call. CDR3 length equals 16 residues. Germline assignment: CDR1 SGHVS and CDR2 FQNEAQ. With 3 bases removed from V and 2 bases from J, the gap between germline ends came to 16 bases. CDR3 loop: CASSFNNIDTNYGYTF. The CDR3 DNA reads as TGTGCCAGCAGCTTTAATAATATCGACACGAACTATGGCTACACCTTC.

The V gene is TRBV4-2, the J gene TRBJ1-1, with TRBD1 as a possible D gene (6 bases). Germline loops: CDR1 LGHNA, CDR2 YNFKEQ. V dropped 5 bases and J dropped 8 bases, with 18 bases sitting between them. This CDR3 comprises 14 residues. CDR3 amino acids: CASSAFGGSLEAFF. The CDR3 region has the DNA TGTGCCAGCAGCGCGTTTGGGGGCAGTCTGGAAGCTTTCTTT.

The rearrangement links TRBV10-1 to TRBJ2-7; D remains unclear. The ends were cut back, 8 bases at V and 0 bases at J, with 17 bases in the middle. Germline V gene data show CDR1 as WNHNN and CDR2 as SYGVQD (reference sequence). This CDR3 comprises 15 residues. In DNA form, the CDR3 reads TGCGCCAGCTCACCCACGAGTTTTAACTCCTACGAGCAGTACTTC. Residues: CASSPTSFNSYEQYF.